This T cell receptor (beta chain) stems from a study of shared T cell receptors in the human thymus. J lost 1 base, V lost 0 bases, and 5 bases had no gene match. CDR3 length: 17 amino acids. CDR1 is LGHNA, CDR2 YSLEER, per germline. TCRdb keeps only in-frame clones here, not all; method: immunoSEQ multiplex PCR. The data show hundreds of thousands of clones, more than 75% seen once. The sample holds a few counts of this clone. The same data also contributed to another study, on human thymus T cells. In that study: Donors consisted of healthy Finnish infants (having corrective surgery for congenital heart defects). The thymus tissue came from resections taken during corrective heart surgery. There appeared to be biased usage of V and J genes in thymic and blood repertoires. In unrelated individuals, thymic repertoires overlapped highly, according to related research.

Material for sequencing was thymocytes. The TCR comes from a boy under three years old with a congenital heart defect. V gene TRBV4-3 combines with J gene TRBJ1-2, with 10 bases identical to TRBD1. CDR3 amino acids: CASSQEHWTGGNYGYTF. The CDR3 coding sequence is TGCGCCAGCAGCCAAGAACATTGGACAGGGGGTAACTATGGCTACACCTTC.